Listed below are T cell receptor beta chains from one sample, sequenced in a study of shared clonotypes between healthy human individuals. The assay was immunoSEQ multiplex PCR, and TCRdb's table has in-frame clones only and misses some. The sample carries more than 1 million clones, roughly 74% recorded once. The specimen sequenced was memory CD4+ T cells from PBMCs. The receptors come from a young man in good health. Some clones in this sample may be carry-over from other donors' samples. Each CDR3 is given with its conserved first and last residue.

j_call v_call cdr3_aa
TRBJ2-1 TRBV5-1 CASSRIGGGPYNEQFF
TRBJ2-7 TRBV7-2 CASSLDHPYEQYF
TRBJ1-1 TRBV28 CASSFTGSEAFF
TRBJ2-2 TRBV5-6 CASNLGANTGELFF
TRBJ1-4 TRBV5-1 CASSLVETPGGKLFF
TRBJ2-5 TRBV5-1 CASSSGLAAGETQYF
TRBJ1-1 TRBV5-1 CASSPNRVRTEAFF
TRBJ2-5 TRBV2 CASSVNGVRRTQYF
TRBJ2-7 TRBV6-1 CASKLAYEQYF
TRBJ2-4 TRBV5-6 CASSTRRAEGKNIQYF
TRBJ1-5 TRBV30 CAWSVLGQGRQPQHF
TRBJ2-1 TRBV7-2 CASSSRQGAYNEQFF
TRBJ1-1 TRBV7-9 CASSGGQGNTEAFF
TRBJ2-5 TRBV5-1 CASSGISGQETQYF
TRBJ2-3 TRBV15 CATSIFSGSTDTQYF